This TCR beta chain comes out of a study of cytomegalovirus exposure and HLA in healthy donors. With regard to this clone: The antigen remains undetermined.

Vbeta (60) and Jbeta (13) primers were used in the PCR. Sequencing was performed with immunoSEQ multiplex PCR; in TCRdb, only in-frame clones are kept and a portion is missing. The sample holds under 200,000 clones; about 88% are singletons and the top ten take more than 0.25%. Study-wide results and limits: Researchers reported that a few CMV-associated chains were confirmed in vitro as CMV antigen-specific. The sole available immune exposure information was CMV serostatus. In a later analysis, a missense DCLRE1C variant was linked to TCR beta V- and J-gene trimming. Analyzed later, most CMV-associated TCR beta chains appeared HLA-restricted.

Trimming took 2 bases from V and 2 from J; bases not matched to a gene: 7. From germline, CDR1 is MGHDK and CDR2 SYGVNS. This CDR3 region has 16 residues. The gene calls are TRBV25-1 and TRBJ2-3, with 7 bases aligning to TRBD2. This sequence originates from a woman in her twenties or thirties in good health and CMV-seronegative. Sequenced: PBMCs. CDR3 DNA sequence: TGTGCCAGCAGTGAAAAGAAGCGGGGACCCACAGATACGCAGTATTTT. Protein: CASSEKKRGPTDTQYF. The whole variable domain, remainder taken from reference TRBV25-1 and TRBJ2-3, is EADIYQTPRYLVIGTGKKITLECSQTMGHDKMYWYQQDPGMELHLIHYSYGVNSTEKGDLSSESTVSRIRTEHFPLTLESARPSHTSQYLCASSEKKRGPTDTQYFGPGTRLTVL.